This is a list of T cell receptor beta chains from one sample in a study of blood T cell repertoires in COVID-19. Here immunoSEQ multiplex PCR was the method, and the copy in TCRdb shows in-frame clones only, minus some. The sample has around 200,000 clones, around 85% seen once. Sequenced: peripheral blood. The receptors shown here come from a woman in her sixties with COVID-19, enrolled during active disease. Both conserved end residues are part of each CDR3. Each record gives: CDR3 length, V gene, CDR3 protein.

14 TRBV19 CASSPDRINYGYTF
15 TRBV3-1/TRBV3-2 CASSQASGVFNEQFF
14 TRBV5-1 CASSSTKDLGEQYF
16 TRBV6-1 CASSVRGGEGNQPQHF
15 TRBV5-4 CASSLALGGSGELFF
15 TRBV12-5 CASGLWGSGGYEQYF
13 TRBV12-3/TRBV12-4 CASSLTTGGEQFF
15 TRBV9 CASSVSGSTYNEQFF
18 TRBV9 CASSTHGRVAANTGELFF
14 TRBV19 CASRPGGGGNTIYF
17 TRBV10-2 CATPGLTSGRYTGELFF
15 TRBV28 CASSLAAGINQPQHF
15 TRBV19 CASSIDGSGRFEQYF
15 TRBV9 CASSVGAVRSYEQYF
14 TRBV7-2 CASSLRSQIVGYTF
15 TRBV28 CASRQRSRVQETQYF
16 TRBV11-3 CASSRRTSGIAGELFF
15 TRBV30 CAWSVASSGSYEQYF
15 TRBV5-1 CASSWNGGSNQPQHF
13 TRBV5-1 CASSLGVGNEQFF